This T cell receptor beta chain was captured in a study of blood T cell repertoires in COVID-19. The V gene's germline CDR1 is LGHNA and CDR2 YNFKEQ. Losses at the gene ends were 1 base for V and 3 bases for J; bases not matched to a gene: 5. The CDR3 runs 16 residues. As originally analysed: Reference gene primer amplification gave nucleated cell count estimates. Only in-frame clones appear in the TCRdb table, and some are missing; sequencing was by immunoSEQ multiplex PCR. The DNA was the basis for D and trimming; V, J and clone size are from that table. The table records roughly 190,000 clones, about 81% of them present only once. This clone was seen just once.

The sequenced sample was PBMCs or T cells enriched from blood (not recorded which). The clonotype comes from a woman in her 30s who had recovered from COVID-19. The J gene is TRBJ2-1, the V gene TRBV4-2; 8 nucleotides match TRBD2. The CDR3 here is CASSQGEAGDYNEQFF. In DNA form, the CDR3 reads TGTGCCAGCAGCCAAGGTGAAGCGGGGGACTACAATGAGCAGTTCTTC.